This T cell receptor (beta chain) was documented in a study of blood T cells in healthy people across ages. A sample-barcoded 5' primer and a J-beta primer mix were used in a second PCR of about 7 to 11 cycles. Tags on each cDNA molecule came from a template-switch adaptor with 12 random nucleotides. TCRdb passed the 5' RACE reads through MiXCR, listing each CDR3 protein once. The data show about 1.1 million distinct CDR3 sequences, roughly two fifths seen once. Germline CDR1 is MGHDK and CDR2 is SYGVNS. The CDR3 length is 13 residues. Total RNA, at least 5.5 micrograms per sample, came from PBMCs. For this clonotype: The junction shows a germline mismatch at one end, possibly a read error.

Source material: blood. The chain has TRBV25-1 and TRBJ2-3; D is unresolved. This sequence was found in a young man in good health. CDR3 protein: CAGSPSSADTQYF. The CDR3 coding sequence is TGTGCCGGCAGTCCCTCAAGCGCAGATACGCAGTATTTT.